This T cell receptor beta chain emerged from a study of patients and donors after allogeneic stem cell transplantation. Per the germline V gene, CDR1 is DFQATT and CDR2 is SNEGSKA (reference sequence). The CDR3 is 15 residues long. After removal of 6 bases from V and 3 bases from J, the junction contained 9 bases not matched to a gene. Using its own MiXCR run on the RT-PCR reads, TCRdb lists one record per CDR3 protein. The table shows under 200,000 distinct CDR3 sequences, with about 32% occurring only once. This clonotype has just a few counts. Source material: blood, either unsorted or a sorted T cell fraction (not recorded which). The chain has TRBV20-1 and TRBJ2-3; 10 nucleotides align to TRBD2. This TCR came from a human donor who was either an allogeneic HSCT recipient or a stem cell or donor lymphocyte infusion donor (not recorded which). It is not recorded whose cells these are; they may come from a transplant donor. The CDR3 reads CSAEVLAGRTDTQYF. The DNA of the CDR3 is TGCAGTGCAGAGGTACTAGCGGGAAGGACAGATACGCAGTATTTT.